This T cell receptor (beta chain) was documented in a study of shared clonotypes between healthy human individuals. Deep level was the assay's run setting. Some clones are missing from TCRdb's copy, which holds only in-frame ones; the method was immunoSEQ multiplex PCR. The repertoire holds hundreds of thousands of clones, with around 77% as singletons. Germline V gene lookup returns CDR1 ENHRY and CDR2 SYGVKD. Trimming took 2 bases from V and 6 from J; bases not matched to a gene: 4. The CDR3 is 13 amino acids. Study-wide results and caveats: Sampling covered nothing but blood. Tissue TCR repertoires likely differ from those found in blood. An effect of sequencing depth on clonotype sharing among donors was expected.

This clone was recorded once. Its target is not known. Only Caucasian adults living in Nashville, Tennessee made up the donor group. The V call is TRBV10-3, the J call TRBJ2-7; 7 bases match TRBD2. Sequencing input: PBMCs. The sequence came from a woman aged 40 to 50 in good health. Some clones in this sample may be carry-over from other donors' samples. The CDR3: CAISERGETEQYF. CDR3 nucleotide sequence: TGTGCCATCAGTGAGCGGGGGGAGACCGAGCAGTACTTC.